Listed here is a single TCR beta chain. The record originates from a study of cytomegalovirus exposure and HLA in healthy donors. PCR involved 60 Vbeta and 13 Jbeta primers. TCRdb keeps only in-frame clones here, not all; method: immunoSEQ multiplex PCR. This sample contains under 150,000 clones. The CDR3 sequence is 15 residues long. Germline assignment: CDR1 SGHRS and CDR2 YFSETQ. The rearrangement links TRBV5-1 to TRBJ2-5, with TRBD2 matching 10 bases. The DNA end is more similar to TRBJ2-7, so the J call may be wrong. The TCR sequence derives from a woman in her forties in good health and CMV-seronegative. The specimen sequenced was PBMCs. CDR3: CASTPERGGLYEQYF. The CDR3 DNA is TGCGCCAGCACTCCCGAGCGGGGGGGCCTCTACGAGCAGTACTTC.